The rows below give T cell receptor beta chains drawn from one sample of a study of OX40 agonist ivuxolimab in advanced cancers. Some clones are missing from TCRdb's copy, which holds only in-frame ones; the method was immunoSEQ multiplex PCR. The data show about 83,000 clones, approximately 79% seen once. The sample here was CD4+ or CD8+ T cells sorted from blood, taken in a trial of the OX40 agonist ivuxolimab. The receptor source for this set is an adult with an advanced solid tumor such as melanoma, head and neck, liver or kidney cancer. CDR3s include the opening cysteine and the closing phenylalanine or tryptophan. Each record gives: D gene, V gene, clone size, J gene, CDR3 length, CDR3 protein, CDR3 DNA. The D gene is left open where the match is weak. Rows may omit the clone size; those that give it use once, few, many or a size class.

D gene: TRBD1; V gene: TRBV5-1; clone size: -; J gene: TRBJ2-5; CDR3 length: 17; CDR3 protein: CASSLAAGTGGGETQYF; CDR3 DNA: TGCGCCAGCAGCTTGGCTGCCGGGACAGGGGGCGGAGAGACCCAGTACTTC
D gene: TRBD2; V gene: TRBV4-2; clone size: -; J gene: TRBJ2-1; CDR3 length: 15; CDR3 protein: CASSRQRGDYNEQFF; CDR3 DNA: TGTGCCAGCAGCCGGCAGCGGGGAGATTACAATGAGCAGTTCTTC
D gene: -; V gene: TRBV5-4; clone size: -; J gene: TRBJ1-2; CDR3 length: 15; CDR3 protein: CASSLDPGDNYGYTF; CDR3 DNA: TGTGCCAGCAGCTTGGATCCGGGGGATAACTATGGCTACACCTTC
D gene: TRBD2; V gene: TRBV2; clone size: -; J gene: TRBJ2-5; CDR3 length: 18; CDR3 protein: CASSVLAGGLVSQETQYF; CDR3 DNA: TGTGCCAGCAGTGTCCTAGCGGGGGGGCTAGTTTCCCAAGAGACCCAGTACTTC
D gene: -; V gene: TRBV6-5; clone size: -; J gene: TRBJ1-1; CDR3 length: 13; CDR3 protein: CASSSQGFRVAFF; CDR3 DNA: TGTGCCAGCAGTTCCCAGGGGTTTAGGGTAGCTTTCTTT
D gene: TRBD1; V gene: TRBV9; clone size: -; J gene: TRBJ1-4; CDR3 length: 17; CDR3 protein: CASSPTRQGAANEKLFF; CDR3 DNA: TGTGCCAGCAGCCCGACGCGACAGGGGGCAGCTAATGAAAAACTGTTTTTT
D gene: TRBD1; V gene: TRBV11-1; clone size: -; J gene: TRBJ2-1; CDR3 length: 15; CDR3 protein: CASSRGQGFGNEQFF; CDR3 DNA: TGTGCCAGCAGCCGGGGACAGGGGTTCGGAAATGAGCAGTTCTTC
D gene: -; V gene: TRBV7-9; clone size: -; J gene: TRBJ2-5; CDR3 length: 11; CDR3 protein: CASTSRETQYF; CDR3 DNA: TGTGCCAGCACTAGTAGGGAGACCCAGTACTTC
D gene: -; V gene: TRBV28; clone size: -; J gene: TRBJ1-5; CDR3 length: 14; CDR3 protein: CASSLRSWNQPQHF; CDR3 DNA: TGTGCCAGCAGTTTGAGGAGCTGGAATCAGCCCCAGCATTTT
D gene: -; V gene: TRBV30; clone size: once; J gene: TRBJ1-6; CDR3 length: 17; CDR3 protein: CAWSLGTVAGNRSPLHF; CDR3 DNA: TGTGCCTGGAGTCTGGGGACGGTGGCTGGAAACCGCTCACCCCTCCACTTT
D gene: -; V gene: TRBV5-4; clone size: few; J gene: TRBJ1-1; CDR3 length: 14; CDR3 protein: CASSSLQDRTEAFF; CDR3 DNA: TGTGCCAGCAGCTCTCTACAGGACCGCACTGAAGCTTTCTTT
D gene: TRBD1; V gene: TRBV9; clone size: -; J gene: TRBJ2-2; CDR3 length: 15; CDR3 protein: CASSVRTGNTGELFF; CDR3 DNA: TGTGCCAGCAGCGTACGGACAGGGAACACCGGGGAGCTGTTTTTT
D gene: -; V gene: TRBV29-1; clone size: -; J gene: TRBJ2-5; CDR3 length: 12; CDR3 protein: CSARTDQETQYF; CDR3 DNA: TGCAGCGCCCGGACAGATCAAGAGACCCAGTACTTC
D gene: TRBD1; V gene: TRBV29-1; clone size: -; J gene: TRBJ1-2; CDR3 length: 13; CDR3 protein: CSVVNRGLGGYTF; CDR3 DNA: TGCAGCGTTGTTAACAGGGGGCTAGGGGGCTACACCTTC
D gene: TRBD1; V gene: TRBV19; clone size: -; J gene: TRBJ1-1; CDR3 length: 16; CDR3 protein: CASSTRQGGANTEAFF; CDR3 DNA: TGTGCCAGTAGTACCAGACAGGGAGGAGCGAACACTGAAGCTTTCTTT
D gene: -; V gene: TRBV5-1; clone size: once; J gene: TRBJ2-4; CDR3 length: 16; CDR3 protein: CASSLVASGAKNIQYF; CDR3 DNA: TGCGCCAGCAGCTTGGTTGCCTCGGGAGCCAAAAACATTCAGTACTTC
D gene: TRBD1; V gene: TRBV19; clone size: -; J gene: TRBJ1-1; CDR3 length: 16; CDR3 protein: CASRGDRSRPNTEAFF; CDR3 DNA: TGTGCCAGTAGGGGGGACAGGTCTCGCCCTAACACTGAAGCTTTCTTT
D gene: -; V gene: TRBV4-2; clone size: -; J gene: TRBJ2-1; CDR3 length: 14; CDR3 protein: CASSQAATRSEQFF; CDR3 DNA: TGTGCCAGCAGCCAGGCGGCAACTAGAAGTGAGCAGTTCTTC
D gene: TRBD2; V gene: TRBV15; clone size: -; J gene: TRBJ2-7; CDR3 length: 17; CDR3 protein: CATSGLAGRTSAYEQYF; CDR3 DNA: TGTGCCACCTCGGGACTAGCGGGGCGGACCTCCGCCTACGAGCAGTACTTC
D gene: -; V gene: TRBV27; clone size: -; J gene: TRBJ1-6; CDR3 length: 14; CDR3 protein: CASSPRSYNSPLHF; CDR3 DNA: TGTGCCAGCAGTCCCCGCTCCTATAATTCACCCCTCCACTTT
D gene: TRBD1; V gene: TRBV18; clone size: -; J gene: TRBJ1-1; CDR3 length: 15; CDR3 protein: CASSSNRGQGTEAFF; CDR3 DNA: TGTGCCAGCTCATCTAACAGGGGGCAAGGCACTGAAGCTTTCTTT
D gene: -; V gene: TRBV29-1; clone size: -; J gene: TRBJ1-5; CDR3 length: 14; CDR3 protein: CSVSSLGGGQPQHF; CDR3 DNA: TGCAGCGTCTCAAGTTTAGGGGGGGGTCAGCCCCAGCATTTT
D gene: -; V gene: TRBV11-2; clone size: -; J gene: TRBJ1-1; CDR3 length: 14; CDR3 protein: CASSLSLGSTEAFF; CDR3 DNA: TGTGCCAGCAGCCTCTCGCTCGGGTCCACTGAAGCTTTCTTT
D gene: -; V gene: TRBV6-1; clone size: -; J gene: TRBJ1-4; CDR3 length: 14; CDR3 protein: CASRTGATNEKLFF; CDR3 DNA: TGTGCCAGCAGGACGGGGGCAACTAATGAAAAACTGTTTTTT
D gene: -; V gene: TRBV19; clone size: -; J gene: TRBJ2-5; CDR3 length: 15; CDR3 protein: CASTARDGSQETQYF; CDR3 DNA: TGTGCCAGTACTGCACGGGACGGTTCCCAAGAGACCCAGTACTTC
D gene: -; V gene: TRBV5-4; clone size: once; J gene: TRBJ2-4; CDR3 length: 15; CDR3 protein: CASSTPAGSGDIQYF; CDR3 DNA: TGTGCCAGCAGTACCCCAGCGGGCTCCGGGGACATTCAGTACTTC
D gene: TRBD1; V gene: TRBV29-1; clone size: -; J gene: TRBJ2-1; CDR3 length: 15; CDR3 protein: CSVEPEGAAYNEQFF; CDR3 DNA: TGCAGCGTCGAACCCGAGGGGGCAGCTTACAATGAGCAGTTCTTC
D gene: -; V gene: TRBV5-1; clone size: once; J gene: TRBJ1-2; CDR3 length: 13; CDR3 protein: CASSPDPSYGYTF; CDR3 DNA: TGCGCCAGCAGCCCGGATCCGTCCTATGGCTACACCTTC
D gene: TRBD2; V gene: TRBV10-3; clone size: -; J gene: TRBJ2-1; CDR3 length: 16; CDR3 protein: CAIRATGTSGGDEQFF; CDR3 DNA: TGTGCCATCAGGGCAACCGGGACTAGCGGGGGGGACGAGCAGTTCTTC
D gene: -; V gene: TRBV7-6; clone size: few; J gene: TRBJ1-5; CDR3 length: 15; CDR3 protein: CASSLGGGNNQPQHF; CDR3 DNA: TGTGCCAGCAGCTTAGGGGGGGGTAACAATCAGCCCCAGCATTTT